This TCR beta chain was captured by sequencing in a study of T cell responses to AZD1222 COVID-19 vaccine. Points from the study as a whole: Unmutated regions of variants are reportedly targeted by nearly half of spike-specific TCRs. Compared with day 0, the breadth and depth of the Spike-specific TCR repertoire rose significantly after two doses of AZD1222.

Repertoires were generated with immunoSEQ multiplex PCR, while TCRdb's copy carries only in-frame clones and drops some. The table has approximately 70,000 clones, around 80% seen once; the top ten hold about 50%. Germline V CDR1 and CDR2: SNHLY, FYNNEI. The CDR3 has 16 amino acids. V shed 4 bases and J shed 7 bases, with 20 bases lying between them. This clone has just a few counts. Its target is unknown. Second doses that came at about 4 or about 12 weeks were put together. The sample here was peripheral blood, taken 28 days after the second AZD1222 dose. The V and J genes are TRBV2 and TRBJ1-5; possible D gene TRBD1, 5 bases. The clonotype comes from an adult who received the AZD1222 COVID-19 vaccine. The CDR3 bases are TGTGCCAGCAGTGCCCGCCCTCGGGCAGGGAACCAGCCCCAGCATTTT. As protein: CASSARPRAGNQPQHF.